This TCR beta chain was recovered during a study of cytomegalovirus exposure and HLA in healthy donors. Study-level points and caveats: There were some public TCRs occurring in many donors, but most TCR sequences were rare.

On this clone itself: Its target is unknown.

PCR amplification relied on 60 Vbeta primers (plus 13 Jbeta primers). The repertoire was sequenced with immunoSEQ multiplex PCR; TCRdb's copy has only in-frame clones and lacks some. The sample includes about 130,000 clones, around 84% of them seen just once. V lost 7 bases, J lost 1 base, and 6 bases stayed unmatched. The germline V gene has CDR1 SGHRS and CDR2 YFSETQ. The CDR3 is 14 amino acids. The source of this sequence is a man aged 45-65 years in good health and CMV-seronegative. The chain employs TRBV5-1 and TRBJ2-7, with TRBD1 matching 9 bases. The sequenced sample consisted of PBMCs. CDR3 nucleotide sequence: TGCGCCAGCCAGACAGGGGGGTCTTCCTACGAGCAGTACTTC. Translating gives CASQTGGSSYEQYF.